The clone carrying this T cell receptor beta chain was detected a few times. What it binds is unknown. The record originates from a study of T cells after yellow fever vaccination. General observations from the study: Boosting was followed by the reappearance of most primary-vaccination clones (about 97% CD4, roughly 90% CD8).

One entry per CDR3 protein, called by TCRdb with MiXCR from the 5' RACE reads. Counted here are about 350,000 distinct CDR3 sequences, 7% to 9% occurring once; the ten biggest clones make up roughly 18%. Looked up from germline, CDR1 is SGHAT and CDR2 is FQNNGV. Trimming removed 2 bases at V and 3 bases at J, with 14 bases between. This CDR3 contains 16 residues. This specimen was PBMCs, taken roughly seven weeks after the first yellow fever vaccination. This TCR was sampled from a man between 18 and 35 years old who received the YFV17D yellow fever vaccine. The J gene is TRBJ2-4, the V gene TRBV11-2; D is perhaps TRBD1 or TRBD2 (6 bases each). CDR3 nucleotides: TGTGCCAGCAGCTTACGGGGGCGTGAGGGCAAAAACATTCAGTACTTC. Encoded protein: CASSLRGREGKNIQYF.